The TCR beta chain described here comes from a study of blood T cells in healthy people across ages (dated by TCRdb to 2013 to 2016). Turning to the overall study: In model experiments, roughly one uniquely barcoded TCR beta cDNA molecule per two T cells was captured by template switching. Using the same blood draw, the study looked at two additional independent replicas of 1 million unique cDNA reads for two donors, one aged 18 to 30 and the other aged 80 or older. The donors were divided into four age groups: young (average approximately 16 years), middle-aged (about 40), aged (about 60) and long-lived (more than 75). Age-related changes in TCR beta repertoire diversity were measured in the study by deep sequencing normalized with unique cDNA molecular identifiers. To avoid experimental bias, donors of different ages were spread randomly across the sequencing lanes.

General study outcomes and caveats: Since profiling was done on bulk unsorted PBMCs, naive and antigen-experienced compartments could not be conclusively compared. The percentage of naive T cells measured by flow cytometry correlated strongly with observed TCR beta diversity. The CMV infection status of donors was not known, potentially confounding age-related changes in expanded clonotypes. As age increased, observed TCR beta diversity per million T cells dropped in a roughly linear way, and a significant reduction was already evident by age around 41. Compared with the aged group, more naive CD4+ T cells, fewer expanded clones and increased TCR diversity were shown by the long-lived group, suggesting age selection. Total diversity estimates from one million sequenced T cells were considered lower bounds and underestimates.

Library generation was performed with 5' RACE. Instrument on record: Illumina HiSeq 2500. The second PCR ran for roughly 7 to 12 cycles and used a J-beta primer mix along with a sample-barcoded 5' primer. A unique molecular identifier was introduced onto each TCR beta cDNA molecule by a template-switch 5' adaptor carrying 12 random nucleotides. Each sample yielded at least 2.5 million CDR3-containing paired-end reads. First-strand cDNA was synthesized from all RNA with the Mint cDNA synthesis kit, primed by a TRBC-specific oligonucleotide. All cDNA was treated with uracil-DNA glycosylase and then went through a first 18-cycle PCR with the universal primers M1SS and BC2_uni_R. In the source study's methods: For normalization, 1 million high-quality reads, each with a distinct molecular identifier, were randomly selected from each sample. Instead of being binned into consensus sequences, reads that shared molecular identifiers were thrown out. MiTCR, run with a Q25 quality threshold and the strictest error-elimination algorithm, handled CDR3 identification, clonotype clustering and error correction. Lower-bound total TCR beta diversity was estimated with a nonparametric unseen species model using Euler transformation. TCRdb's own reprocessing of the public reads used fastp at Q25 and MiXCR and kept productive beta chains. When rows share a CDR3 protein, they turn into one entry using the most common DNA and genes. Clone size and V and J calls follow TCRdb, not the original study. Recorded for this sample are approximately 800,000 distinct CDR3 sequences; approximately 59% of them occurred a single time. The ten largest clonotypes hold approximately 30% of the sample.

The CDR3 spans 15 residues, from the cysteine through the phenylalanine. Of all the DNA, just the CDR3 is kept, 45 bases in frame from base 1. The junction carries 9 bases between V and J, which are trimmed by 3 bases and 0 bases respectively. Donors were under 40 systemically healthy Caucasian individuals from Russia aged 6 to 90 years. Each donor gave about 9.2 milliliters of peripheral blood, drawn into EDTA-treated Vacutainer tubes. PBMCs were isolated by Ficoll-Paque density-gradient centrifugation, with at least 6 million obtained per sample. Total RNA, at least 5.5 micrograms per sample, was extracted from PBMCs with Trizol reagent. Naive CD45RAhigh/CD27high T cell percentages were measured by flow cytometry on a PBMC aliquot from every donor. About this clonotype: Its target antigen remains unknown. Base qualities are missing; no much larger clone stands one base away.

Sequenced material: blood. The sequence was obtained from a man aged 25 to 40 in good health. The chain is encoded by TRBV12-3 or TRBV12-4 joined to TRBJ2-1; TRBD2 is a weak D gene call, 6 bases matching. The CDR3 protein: CASSFGEDSYNEQFF. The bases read TGTGCCAGCAGTTTTGGGGAGGACTCCTACAATGAGCAGTTCTTC.